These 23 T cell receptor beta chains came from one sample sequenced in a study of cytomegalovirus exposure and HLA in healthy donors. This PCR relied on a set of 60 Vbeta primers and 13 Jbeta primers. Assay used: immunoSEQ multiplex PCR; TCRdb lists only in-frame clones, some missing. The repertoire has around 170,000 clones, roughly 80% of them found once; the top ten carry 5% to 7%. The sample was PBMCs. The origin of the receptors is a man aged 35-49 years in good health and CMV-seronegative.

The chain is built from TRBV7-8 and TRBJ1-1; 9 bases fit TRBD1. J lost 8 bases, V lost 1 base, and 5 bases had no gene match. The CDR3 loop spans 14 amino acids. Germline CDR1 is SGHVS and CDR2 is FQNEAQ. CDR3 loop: CASSLVPGQGEAFF. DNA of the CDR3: TGTGCCAGCAGCTTAGTACCGGGACAGGGAGAAGCTTTCTTT. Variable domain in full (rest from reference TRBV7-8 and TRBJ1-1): GAGVSQSPRYKVAKRGQDVALRCDPISGHVSLFWYQQALGQGPEFLTYFQNEAQLDKSGLPSDRFFAERPEGSVSTLKIQRTQQEDSAVYLCASSLVPGQGEAFFGQGTRLTVV.

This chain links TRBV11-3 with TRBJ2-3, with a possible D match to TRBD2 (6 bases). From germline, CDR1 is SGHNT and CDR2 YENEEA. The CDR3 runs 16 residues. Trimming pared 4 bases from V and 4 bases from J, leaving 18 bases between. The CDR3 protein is CASSSLGGSDPDTQYF. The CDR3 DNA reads TGTGCCAGCAGCTCCCTAGGAGGGTCAGATCCAGATACGCAGTATTTT. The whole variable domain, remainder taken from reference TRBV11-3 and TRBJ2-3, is EAGVVQSPRYKIIEKKQPVAFWCNPISGHNTLYWYLQNLGQGPELLIRYENEEAVDDSQLPKDRFSAERLKGVDSTLKIQPAELGDSAVYLCASSSLGGSDPDTQYFGPGTRLTVL.

The CDR3 nucleotides are TGCGCCAGCAGCGTTACTAGCGGGGGCACAGATACGCAGTATTTT. This translates into CASSVTSGGTDTQYF. This chain joins TRBV5-1 and TRBJ2-3; 10 nucleotides match TRBD2. The germline V gene has CDR1 SGHRS and CDR2 YFSETQ. V was pared by 4 bases and J by 1 base, with 3 bases of the junction left unmatched. The CDR3 is 15 residues long.

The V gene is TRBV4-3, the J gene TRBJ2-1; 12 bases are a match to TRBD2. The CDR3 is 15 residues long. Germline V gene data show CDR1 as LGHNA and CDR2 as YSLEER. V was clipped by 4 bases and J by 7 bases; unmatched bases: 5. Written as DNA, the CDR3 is TGCGCCAGCAGCCCCCTAGCGGGAGGGGGAAATGAGCAGTTCTTC. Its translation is CASSPLAGGGNEQFF.

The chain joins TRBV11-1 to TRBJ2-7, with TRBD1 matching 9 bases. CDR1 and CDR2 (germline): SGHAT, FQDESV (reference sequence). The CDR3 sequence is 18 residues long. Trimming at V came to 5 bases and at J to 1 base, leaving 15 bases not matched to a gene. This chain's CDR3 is CASSHPVTPGQGSYEQYF. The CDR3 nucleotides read TGTGCCAGCAGCCATCCGGTCACCCCGGGACAGGGTTCCTACGAGCAGTACTTC.

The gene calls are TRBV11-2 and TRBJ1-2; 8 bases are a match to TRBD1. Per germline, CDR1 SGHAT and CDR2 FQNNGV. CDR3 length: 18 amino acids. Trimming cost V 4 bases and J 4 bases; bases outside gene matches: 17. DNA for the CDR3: TGTGCCAGCAGCTCGACCCAGCACACAGGGGGGAATTTCTATGGCTACACCTTC. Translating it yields CASSSTQHTGGNFYGYTF.

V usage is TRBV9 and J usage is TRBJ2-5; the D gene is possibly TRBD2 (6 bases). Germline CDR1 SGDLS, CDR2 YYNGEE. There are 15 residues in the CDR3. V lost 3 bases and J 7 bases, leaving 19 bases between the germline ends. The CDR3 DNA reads TGTGCCAGCAGCGGACAGCGGGCGGTTGGGGGGACCCAGTACTTC. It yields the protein CASSGQRAVGGTQYF.

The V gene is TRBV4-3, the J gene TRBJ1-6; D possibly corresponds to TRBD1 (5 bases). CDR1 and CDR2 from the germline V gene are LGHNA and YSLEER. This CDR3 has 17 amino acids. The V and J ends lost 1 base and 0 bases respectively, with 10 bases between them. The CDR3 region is CASSQGRGSSYNSPLHF. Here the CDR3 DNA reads TGCGCCAGCAGCCAAGGGCGGGGGTCCTCCTATAATTCACCCCTCCACTTT.

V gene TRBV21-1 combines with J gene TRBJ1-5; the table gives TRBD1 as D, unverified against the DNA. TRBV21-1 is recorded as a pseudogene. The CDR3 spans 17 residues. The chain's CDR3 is CASSNSSDRGLDQPQHF. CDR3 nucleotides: TGTGCCAGCAGCAACTCTTCAGACAGGGGGCTGGATCAGCCCCAGCATTTT.

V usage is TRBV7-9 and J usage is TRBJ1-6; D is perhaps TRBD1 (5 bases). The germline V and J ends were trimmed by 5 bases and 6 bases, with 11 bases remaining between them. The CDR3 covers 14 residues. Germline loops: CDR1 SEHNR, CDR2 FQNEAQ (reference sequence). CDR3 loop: CASSPQGLNSPLHF. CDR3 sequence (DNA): TGTGCCAGCAGCCCCCAGGGCCTTAATTCACCCCTCCACTTT.

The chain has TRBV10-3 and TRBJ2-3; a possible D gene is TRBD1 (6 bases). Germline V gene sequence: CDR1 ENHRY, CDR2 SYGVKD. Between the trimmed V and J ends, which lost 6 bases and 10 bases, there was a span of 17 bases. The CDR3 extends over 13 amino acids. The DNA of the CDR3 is TGTGCCATCAGGCCGGGGATACAGGGATCGCAGTATTTT. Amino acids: CAIRPGIQGSQYF.

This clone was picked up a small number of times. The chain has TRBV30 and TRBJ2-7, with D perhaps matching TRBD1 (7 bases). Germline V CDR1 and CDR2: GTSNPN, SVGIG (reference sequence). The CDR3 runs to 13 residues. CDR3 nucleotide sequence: TGTGCTAGGGGGCAGGGAGGATCCTACGAGCAGTACTTC. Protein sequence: CARGQGGSYEQYF.

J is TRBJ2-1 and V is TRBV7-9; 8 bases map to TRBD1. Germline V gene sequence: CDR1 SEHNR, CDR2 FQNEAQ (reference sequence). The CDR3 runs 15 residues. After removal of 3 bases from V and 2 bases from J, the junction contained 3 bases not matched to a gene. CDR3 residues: CASSFKDRAYNEQFF. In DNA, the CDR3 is TGTGCCAGCAGCTTTAAGGACAGGGCCTACAATGAGCAGTTCTTC.

The CDR3 reads CASSYSWGRGNYGYTF. CDR3 coding DNA: TGTGCCAGCAGTTACTCGTGGGGCAGGGGAAACTATGGCTACACCTTC. This chain uses TRBV6-5 with TRBJ1-2, with D maybe TRBD1 (6 bases). Trimming took 0 bases from V and 2 from J, leaving 13 bases between them. CDR1 and CDR2 (germline): MNHEY, SVGAGI. The CDR3 is 16 residues long.

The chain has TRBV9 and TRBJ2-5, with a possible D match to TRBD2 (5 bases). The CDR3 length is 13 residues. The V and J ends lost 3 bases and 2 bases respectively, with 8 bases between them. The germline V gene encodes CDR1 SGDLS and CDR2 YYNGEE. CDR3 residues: CASSDRDQETQYF. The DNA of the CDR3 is TGTGCCAGCAGCGACCGGGATCAAGAGACCCAGTACTTC.

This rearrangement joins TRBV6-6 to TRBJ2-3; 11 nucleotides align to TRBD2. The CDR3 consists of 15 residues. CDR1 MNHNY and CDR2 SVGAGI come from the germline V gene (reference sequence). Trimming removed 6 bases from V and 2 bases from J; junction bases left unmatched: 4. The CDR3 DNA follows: TGTGCCAGCAGCTTAGCGGGAGGGTACACAGATACGCAGTATTTT. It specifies CASSLAGGYTDTQYF.

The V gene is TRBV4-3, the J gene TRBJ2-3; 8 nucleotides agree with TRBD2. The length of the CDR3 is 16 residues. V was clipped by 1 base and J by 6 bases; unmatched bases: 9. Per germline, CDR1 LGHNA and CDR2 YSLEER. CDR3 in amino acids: CASSQAGRALPDTQYF. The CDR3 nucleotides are TGCGCCAGCAGCCAAGCCGGGAGGGCCCTTCCGGATACGCAGTATTTT.

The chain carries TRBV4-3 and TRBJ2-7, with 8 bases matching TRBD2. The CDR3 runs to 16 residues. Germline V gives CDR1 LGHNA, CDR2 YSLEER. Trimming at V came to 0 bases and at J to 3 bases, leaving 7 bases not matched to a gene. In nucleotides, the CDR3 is TGCGCCAGCAGCCAAGATGCGGCAAGCGGGGGCTACGAGCAGTACTTC. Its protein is CASSQDAASGGYEQYF.

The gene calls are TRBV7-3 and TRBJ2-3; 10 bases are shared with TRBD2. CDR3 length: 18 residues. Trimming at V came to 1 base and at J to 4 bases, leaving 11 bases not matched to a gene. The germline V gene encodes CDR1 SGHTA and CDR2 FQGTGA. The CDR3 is CASSLKAGLAGAADTQYF. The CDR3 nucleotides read TGTGCCAGCAGCTTAAAAGCGGGTCTAGCGGGAGCCGCAGATACGCAGTATTTT.

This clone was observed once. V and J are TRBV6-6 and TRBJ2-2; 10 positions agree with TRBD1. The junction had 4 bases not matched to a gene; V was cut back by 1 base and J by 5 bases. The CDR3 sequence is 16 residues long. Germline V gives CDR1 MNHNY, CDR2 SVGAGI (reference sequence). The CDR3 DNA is TGTGCCAGCAGTTACTACGGGGACAGGGGAACCGGGGAGCTGTTTTTT. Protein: CASSYYGDRGTGELFF.

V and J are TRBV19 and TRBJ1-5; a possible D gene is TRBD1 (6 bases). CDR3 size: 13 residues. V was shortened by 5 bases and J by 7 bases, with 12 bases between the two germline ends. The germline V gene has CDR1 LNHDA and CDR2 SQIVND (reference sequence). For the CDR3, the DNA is TGTGCCAGTAGTCCACAGGGAGGGCAGCCCCAGCATTTT. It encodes CASSPQGGQPQHF.

CDR3 DNA: TGCGCCAGCAGCTTACGGACAGAAAGCTCCTACAATGAGCAGTTCTTC. It yields the protein CASSLRTESSYNEQFF. This chain uses TRBV5-1 with TRBJ2-1, with D possibly TRBD1 on 6 matching bases. In germline, CDR1 is SGHRS, CDR2 YFSETQ. The CDR3 totals 16 residues. The germline V and J ends were trimmed by 2 bases and 0 bases, with 12 bases remaining between them.

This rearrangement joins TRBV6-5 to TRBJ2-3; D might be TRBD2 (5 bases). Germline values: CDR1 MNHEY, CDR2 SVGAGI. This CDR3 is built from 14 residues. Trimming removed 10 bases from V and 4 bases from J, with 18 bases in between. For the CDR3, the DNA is TGTGCCACCGCCCCGGGAAGCATTGCAGATACGCAGTATTTT. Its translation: CATAPGSIADTQYF.